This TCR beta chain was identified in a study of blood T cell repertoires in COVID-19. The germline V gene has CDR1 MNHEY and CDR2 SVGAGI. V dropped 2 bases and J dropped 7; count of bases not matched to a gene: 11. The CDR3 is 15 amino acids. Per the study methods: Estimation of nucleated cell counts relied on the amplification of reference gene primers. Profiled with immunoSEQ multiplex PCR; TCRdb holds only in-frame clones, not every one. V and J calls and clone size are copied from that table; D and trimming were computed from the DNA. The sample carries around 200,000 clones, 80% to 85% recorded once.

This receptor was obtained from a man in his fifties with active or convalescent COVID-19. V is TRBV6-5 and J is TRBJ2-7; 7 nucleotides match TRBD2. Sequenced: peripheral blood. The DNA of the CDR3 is TGTGCCAGCAGTTACCGGGGGGTAGCGGCGGGGGAGCAGTACTTC. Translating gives CASSYRGVAAGEQYF.